This T cell receptor (beta chain) was retrieved from a study of blood T cell repertoires in COVID-19. Whole-study context: Some COVID-19 samples were acute and others convalescent; all came from the United States, Italy and Spain. In each case, the material was cDNA or gDNA derived from T cells, B-cell-depleted T cells, or PBMCs.

Authors' data handling: Nucleated cell number was recorded as an estimate derived from reference gene primer amplification. Assay used: immunoSEQ multiplex PCR; TCRdb lists only in-frame clones, some missing. V, J and clone size were drawn from that table, and D and trimming were deduced from the DNA. Seen here are about 71,000 clones, 85% to 90% observed once, and the top ten hold about 7%. Germline V CDR1 and CDR2: SNHLY, FYNNEI. The CDR3 has 15 amino acids. Trimming cost V 6 bases and J 2 bases; bases outside gene matches: 6. The chain recombines TRBV2 with TRBJ1-5, with TRBD1 identical over 8 bases. The clonotype originates from a man between 50 and 59 years old with active COVID-19. The specimen was peripheral blood. CDR3 nucleotide sequence: TGTGCCAGCAGGCTAGGGACAGGAGGCAATCAGCCCCAGCATTTT. It yields the protein CASRLGTGGNQPQHF.